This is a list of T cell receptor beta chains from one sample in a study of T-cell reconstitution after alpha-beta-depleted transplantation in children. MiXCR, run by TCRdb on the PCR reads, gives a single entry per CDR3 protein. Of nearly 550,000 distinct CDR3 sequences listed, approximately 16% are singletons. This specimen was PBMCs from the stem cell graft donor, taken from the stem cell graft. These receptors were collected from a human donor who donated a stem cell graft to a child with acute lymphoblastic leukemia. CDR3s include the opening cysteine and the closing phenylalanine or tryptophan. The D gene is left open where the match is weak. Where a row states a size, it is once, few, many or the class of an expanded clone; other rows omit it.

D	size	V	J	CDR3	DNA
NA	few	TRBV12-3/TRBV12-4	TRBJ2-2	CASSSLNQEGELFF	TGTGCCAGCAGTTCCTTAAACCAGGAAGGGGAGCTGTTTTTT
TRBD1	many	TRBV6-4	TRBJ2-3	CASSDSDRGATDTQYF	TGTGCCAGCAGTGATTCCGACAGGGGGGCCACAGATACGCAGTATTTT
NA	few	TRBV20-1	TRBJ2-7	CSARWGEQYF	TGCAGTGCTCGGTGGGGCGAGCAGTACTTC
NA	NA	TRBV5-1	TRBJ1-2	CASSHGTLYGYTF	TGCGCCAGCAGCCACGGGACTCTCTATGGCTACACCTTC
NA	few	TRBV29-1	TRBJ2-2	CSVDRQNTGELFF	TGCAGCGTTGATCGACAGAACACCGGGGAGCTGTTTTTT
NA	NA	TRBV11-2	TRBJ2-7	CASSLEAARLSYEQYF	TGTGCCAGCAGCTTAGAGGCTGCTAGATTGTCCTACGAGCAGTACTTC
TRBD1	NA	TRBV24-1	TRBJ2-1	CATSDLGGTGSYNEQFF	TGTGCCACCAGTGATTTGGGCGGGACAGGGTCCTACAATGAGCAGTTCTTC
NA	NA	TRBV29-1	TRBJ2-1	CSVEDGLAPNEQFF	TGCAGCGTCGAGGATGGGTTAGCCCCCAATGAGCAGTTCTTC
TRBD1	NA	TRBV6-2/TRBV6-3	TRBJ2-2	CASSGGYTGELFF	TGTGCCAGCTCAGGGGGTTACACCGGGGAGCTGTTTTTT
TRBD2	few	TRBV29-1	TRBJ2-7	CSVEAPPGGEQYF	TGCAGCGTTGAAGCCCCGCCGGGGGGGGAGCAGTACTTC
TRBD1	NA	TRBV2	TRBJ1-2	CASSMTGVDGYTF	TGTGCCAGCAGTATGACAGGGGTGGATGGCTACACCTTC
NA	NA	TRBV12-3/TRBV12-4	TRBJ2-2	CASREGVPGELFF	TGTGCCAGCAGAGAGGGAGTCCCCGGGGAGCTGTTTTTT
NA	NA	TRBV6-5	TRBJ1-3	CASSFTAASGNTIYF	TGTGCCAGCAGTTTCACAGCAGCCTCTGGAAACACCATATATTTT
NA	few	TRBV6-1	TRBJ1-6	CASSEGGIVTYNSPLHF	TGTGCCAGCAGTGAAGGAGGGATAGTAACCTATAATTCACCCCTCCACTTT
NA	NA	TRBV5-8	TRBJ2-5	CASSPSGTVGQETQYF	TGTGCCAGCAGCCCCTCCGGGACCGTCGGACAAGAGACCCAGTACTTC
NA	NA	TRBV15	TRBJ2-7	CATSGPVWELSSYEQYF	TGTGCCACCAGCGGACCAGTTTGGGAATTGAGCTCCTACGAGCAGTACTTC
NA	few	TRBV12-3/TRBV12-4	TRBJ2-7	CASSWRDLRGEQYF	TGTGCCAGCAGTTGGCGGGACTTGCGGGGTGAGCAGTACTTC
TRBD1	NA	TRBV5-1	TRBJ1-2	CASSRYRGYGYTF	TGCGCCAGCAGCCGCTACAGGGGCTATGGCTACACCTTC
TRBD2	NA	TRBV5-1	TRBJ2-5	CASSLVELAVKETQYF	TGCGCCAGCAGCTTGGTCGAGCTAGCGGTAAAAGAGACCCAGTACTTC
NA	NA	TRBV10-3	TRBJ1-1	CAISPRGTEAFF	TGTGCCATCAGTCCCCGAGGAACTGAAGCTTTCTTT
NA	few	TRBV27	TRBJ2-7	CASSSRETGTYEQYF	TGTGCCAGCAGTTCCCGGGAGACAGGGACCTACGAGCAGTACTTC
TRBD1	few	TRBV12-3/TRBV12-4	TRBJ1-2	CASTDRTGGSYGYTF	TGTGCCAGCACCGATCGGACAGGGGGCAGCTATGGCTACACCTTC
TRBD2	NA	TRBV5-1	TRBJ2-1	CASSLVLAGVPEANQQFF	TGCGCCAGCAGCTTGGTGTTAGCGGGAGTCCCAGAGGCCAATCAGCAGTTCTTC
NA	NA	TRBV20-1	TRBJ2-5	CSARDLGDSGQTQYF	TGCAGTGCTAGAGATCTGGGGGACAGCGGGCAGACCCAGTACTTC
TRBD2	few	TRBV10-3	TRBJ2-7	CAISEGLAGKGDTYEQYF	TGTGCCATCAGTGAAGGACTAGCGGGAAAAGGGGACACCTACGAGCAGTACTTC
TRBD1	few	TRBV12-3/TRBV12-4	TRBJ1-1	CASNTQGATTEAFF	TGTGCCAGCAATACACAGGGGGCGACCACTGAAGCTTTCTTT
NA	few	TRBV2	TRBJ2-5	CASSDDGVGQETQYF	TGTGCCAGCAGTGACGATGGGGTTGGACAAGAGACCCAGTACTTC
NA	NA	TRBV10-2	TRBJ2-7	CASSESSGWYYEQYF	TGCGCCAGCAGTGAGTCCTCGGGATGGTACTACGAGCAGTACTTC
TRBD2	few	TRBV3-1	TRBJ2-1	CASSQTSGSYTSYNEQFF	TGTGCCAGCAGCCAAACTAGCGGGAGCTATACTTCCTACAATGAGCAGTTCTTC
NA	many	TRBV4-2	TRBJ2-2	CASSQGEGDTGELFF	TGTGCCAGCAGCCAAGGGGAAGGGGACACCGGGGAGCTGTTTTTT
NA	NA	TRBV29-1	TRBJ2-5	CSVDFQGAQYF	TGCAGCGTTGACTTCCAGGGTGCCCAGTACTTC
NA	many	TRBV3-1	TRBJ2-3	CASSPTGTDTQYF	TGTGCCAGCAGCCCGACGGGCACAGATACGCAGTATTTT
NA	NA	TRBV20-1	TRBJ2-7	CSAFNDQGFYEQYF	TGCAGTGCTTTCAACGACCAGGGGTTCTACGAGCAGTACTTC
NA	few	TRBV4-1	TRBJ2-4	CASANSDAKNIQYF	TGCGCCAGCGCGAACTCCGACGCCAAAAACATTCAGTACTTC
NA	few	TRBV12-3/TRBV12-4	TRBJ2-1	CASSFIPNEQFF	TGTGCCAGCAGTTTCATCCCCAATGAGCAGTTCTTC
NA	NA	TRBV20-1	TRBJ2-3	CSAATSPGADTQYF	TGCAGTGCCGCAACTAGCCCGGGGGCAGATACGCAGTATTTT
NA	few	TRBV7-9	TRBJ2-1	CASSFKRTYNEQFF	TGTGCCAGCAGCTTTAAACGGACGTACAATGAGCAGTTCTTC
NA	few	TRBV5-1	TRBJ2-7	CASSSTRASYEQYF	TGCGCCAGCAGCTCGACCAGGGCCTCCTACGAGCAGTACTTC
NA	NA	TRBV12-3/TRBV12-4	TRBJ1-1	CASSPPTARADTEAFF	TGTGCCAGCAGTCCGCCGACAGCCCGGGCGGACACTGAAGCTTTCTTT
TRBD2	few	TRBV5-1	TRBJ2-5	CASSLSGRVMETQYF	TGCGCCAGCAGCTTGAGCGGGAGAGTGATGGAGACCCAGTACTTC
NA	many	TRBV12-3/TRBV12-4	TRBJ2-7	CASSLAGGDYEQYF	TGTGCCAGCAGTTTAGCAGGGGGGGACTACGAGCAGTACTTC
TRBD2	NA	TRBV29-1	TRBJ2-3	CSVEDLGSGFTDTEYF	TGCAGCGTTGAAGATCTGGGTAGCGGGTTTACAGATACGGAGTATTTT
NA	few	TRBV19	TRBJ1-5	CASNPALGSGNQPQHF	TGTGCCAGTAACCCAGCCTTGGGTTCGGGCAATCAGCCCCAGCATTTT
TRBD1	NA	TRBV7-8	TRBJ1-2	CASSPFRDSRCTF	TGTGCCAGCAGCCCTTTCCGGGACAGTCGTTGTACCTTC
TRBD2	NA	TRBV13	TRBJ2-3	CASSQGLAGVGATDTQYF	TGTGCCAGCAGCCAGGGACTAGCGGGAGTGGGGGCCACAGATACGCAGTATTTT
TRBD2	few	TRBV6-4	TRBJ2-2	CASTYLRDYGAYANTGELFF	TGTGCCAGCACCTACCTCCGGGACTATGGCGCTTACGCGAACACCGGGGAGCTGTTTTTT
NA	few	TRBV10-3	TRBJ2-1	CAISESGEQFF	TGTGCCATCAGTGAGTCTGGAGAGCAGTTCTTC
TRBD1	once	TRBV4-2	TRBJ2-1	CASSQLDRGTNNEQFF	TGTGCCAGCAGCCAACTGGACAGGGGGACTAACAATGAGCAGTTCTTC
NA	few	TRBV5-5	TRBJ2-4	CASSYGSIYQNIQYF	TGTGCCAGCAGCTACGGGAGTATTTACCAAAACATTCAGTACTTC
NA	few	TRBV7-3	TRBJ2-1	CASSSLAWEEQFF	TGTGCCAGCAGCTCGTTAGCGTGGGAAGAGCAGTTCTTC
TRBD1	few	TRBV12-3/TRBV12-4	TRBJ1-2	CASSFRGTGSNYGYTF	TGTGCCAGCAGTTTTAGGGGGACAGGGTCTAACTATGGCTACACCTTC
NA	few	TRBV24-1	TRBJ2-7	CATSERTLSEQYF	TGTGCCACCAGTGAGCGGACCCTTTCAGAGCAGTACTTC
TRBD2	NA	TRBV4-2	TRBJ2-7	CASSPRRRGLAGASYEQYF	TGTGCCAGCAGCCCTAGGAGGAGGGGACTAGCGGGAGCTTCCTACGAGCAGTACTTC
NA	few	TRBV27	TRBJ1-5	CASRPFGEGNQPQHF	TGTGCCAGCAGACCCTTTGGGGAGGGCAATCAGCCCCAGCATTTT